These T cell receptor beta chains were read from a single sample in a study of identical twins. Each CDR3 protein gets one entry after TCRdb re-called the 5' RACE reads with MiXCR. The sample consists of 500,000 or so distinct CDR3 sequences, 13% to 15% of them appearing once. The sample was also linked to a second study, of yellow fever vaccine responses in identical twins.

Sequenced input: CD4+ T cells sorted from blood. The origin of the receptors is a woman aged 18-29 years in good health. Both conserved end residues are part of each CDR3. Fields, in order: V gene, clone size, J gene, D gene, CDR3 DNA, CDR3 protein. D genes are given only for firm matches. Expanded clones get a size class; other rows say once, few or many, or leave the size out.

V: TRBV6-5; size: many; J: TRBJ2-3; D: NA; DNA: TGTGCCAGCAGTTACGCTTTTGGAGGATCAGATACGCAGTATTTT; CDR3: CASSYAFGGSDTQYF
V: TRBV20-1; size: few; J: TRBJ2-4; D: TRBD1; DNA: TGCAGTGCTCTCGGGACAGGAACAAACATTCAGTACTTC; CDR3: CSALGTGTNIQYF
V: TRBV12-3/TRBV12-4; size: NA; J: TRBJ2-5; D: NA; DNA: TGTGCCAGCAGTTCGGACGGAGAGACCCAGTACTTC; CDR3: CASSSDGETQYF
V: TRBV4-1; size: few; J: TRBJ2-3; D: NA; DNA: TGCGCCAGCAGCCAGAGGGGGGGGGTTGCAGATACGCAGTATTTT; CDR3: CASSQRGGVADTQYF
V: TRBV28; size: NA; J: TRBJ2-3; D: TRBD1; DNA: TGTGCCAGCAGTAATCAAGACAGGGGGCGGGCAGATACGCAGTATTTT; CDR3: CASSNQDRGRADTQYF
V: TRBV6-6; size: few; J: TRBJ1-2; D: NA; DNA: TGTGCCAGCAGTACCCGGGCAGGAGATGGCTACACCTTC; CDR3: CASSTRAGDGYTF
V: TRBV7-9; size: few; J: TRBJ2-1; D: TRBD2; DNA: TGTGCCAGCAGCTCCCCCGGTAGGACTAGCGGTAGAGATGAGCAGTTCTTC; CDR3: CASSSPGRTSGRDEQFF
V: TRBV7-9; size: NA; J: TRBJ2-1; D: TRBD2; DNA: TGTGCCAGCAGCTTCAGCGGGGGGGCCACCAATGAGCAGTTCTTC; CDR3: CASSFSGGATNEQFF
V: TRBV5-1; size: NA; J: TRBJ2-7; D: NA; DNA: TGCGCCAGCAGCTTAGGGGAACTACGGAACGAGCAGTACTTC; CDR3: CASSLGELRNEQYF
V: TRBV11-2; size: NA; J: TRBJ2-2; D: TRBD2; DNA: TGTGCCAGCAGCCCCCGATTCTCCCGACTAGCGGGAGGGAGATACACCGGGGAGCTGTTTTTT; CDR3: CASSPRFSRLAGGRYTGELFF
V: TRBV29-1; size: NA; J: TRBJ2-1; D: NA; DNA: TGCAGCGTTGTGGGATACCACAATGAGCAGTTCTTC; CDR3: CSVVGYHNEQFF
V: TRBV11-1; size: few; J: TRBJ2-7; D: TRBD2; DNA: TGTGCCAGCAGCTTCTCTAAGATACCGACTAGCGGGAACTACGAGCAGTACTTC; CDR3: CASSFSKIPTSGNYEQYF
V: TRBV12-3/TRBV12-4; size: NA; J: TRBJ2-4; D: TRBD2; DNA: TGTGCCAGCAGTGGTGGACTAGCGGGGGCCCTAAACATTCAGTACTTC; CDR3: CASSGGLAGALNIQYF
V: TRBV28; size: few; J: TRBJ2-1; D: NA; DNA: TGTGCCAGCAGTTTAGCTAGCGCCTCCTACAATGAGCAGTTCTTC; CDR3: CASSLASASYNEQFF
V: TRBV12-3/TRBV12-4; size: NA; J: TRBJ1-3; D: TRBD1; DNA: TGTGCCAGCAGTTTAGCGGCGGACAGGATCAACACCATATATTTT; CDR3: CASSLAADRINTIYF
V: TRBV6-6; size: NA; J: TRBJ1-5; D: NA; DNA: TGTGCCAGCAGCGAGGGCTGGAATCAGCCCCAGCATTTT; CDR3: CASSEGWNQPQHF